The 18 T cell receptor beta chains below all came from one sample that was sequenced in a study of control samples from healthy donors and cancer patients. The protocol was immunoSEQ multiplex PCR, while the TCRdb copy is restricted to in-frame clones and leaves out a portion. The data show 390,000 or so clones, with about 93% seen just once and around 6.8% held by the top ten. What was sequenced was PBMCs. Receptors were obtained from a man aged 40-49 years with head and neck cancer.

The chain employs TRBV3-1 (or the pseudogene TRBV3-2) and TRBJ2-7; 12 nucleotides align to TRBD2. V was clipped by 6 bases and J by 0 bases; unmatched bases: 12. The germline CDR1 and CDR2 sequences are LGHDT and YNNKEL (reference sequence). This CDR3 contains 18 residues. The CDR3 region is CASSAGLAGLRSSYEQYF. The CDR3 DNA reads TGTGCCAGCAGTGCGGGACTAGCGGGCCTCAGGAGCTCCTACGAGCAGTACTTC.

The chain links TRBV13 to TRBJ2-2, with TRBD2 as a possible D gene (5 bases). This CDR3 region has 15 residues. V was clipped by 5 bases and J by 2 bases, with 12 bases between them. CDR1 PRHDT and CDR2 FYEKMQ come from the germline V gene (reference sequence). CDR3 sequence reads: CASSLRDYNTGELFF. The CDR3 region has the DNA TGTGCCAGCAGCCTCCGGGATTACAACACCGGGGAGCTGTTTTTT.

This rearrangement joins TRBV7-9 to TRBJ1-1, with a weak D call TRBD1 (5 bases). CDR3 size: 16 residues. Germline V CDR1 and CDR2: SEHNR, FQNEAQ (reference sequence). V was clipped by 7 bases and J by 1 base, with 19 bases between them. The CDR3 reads CASKHSGNGQNTEAFF. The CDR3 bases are TGTGCCAGCAAACATTCAGGGAATGGGCAGAACACTGAAGCTTTCTTT. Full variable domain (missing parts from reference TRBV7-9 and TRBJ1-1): DTGVSQNPRHKITKRGQNVTFRCDPISEHNRLYWYRQTLGQGPEFLTYFQNEAQLEKSRLLSDRFSAERPKGSFSTLEIQRTEQGDSAMYLCASKHSGNGQNTEAFFGQGTRLTVV.

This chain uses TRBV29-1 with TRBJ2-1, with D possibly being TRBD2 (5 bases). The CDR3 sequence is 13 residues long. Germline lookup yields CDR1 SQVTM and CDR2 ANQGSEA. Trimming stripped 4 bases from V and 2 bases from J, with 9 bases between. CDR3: CSVVWTPYNEQFF. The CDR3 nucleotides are TGCAGCGTTGTCTGGACTCCCTACAATGAGCAGTTCTTC.

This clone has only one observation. The CDR3 here is CASNPGPPNTGELFF. CDR3 in DNA: TGCGCCAGCAACCCGGGACCACCGAACACCGGGGAGCTGTTTTTT. The J gene is TRBJ2-2, the V gene TRBV5-1; D may correspond to TRBD1 or TRBD2 (5 bases each). Trimming took off 6 bases at V and 0 bases at J, with 12 bases between the two ends. Germline V gene lookup returns CDR1 SGHRS and CDR2 YFSETQ. The CDR3 contains 15 residues.

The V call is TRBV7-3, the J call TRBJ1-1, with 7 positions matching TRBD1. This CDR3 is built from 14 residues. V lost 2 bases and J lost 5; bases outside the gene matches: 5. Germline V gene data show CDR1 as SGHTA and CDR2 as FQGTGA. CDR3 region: CASSLGLTGTEAFF. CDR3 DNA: TGTGCCAGCAGCTTAGGTCTGACAGGGACTGAAGCTTTCTTT.

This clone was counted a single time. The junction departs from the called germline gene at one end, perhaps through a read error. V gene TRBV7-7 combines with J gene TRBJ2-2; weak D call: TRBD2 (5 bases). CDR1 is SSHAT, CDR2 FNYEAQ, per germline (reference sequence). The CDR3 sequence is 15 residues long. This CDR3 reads CASSPRAANTGELFF. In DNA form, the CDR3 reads TGTGCTAGCAGCCCGAGGGCGGCGAACACCGGGGAGCTGTTTTTT.

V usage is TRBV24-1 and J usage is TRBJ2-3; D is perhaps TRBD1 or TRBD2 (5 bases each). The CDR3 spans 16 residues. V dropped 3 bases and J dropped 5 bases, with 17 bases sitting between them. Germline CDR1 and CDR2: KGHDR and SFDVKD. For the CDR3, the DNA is TGTGCCACCAGTGATCGCGGCGTCAGTGGGGGAGATACGCAGTATTTT. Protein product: CATSDRGVSGGDTQYF.

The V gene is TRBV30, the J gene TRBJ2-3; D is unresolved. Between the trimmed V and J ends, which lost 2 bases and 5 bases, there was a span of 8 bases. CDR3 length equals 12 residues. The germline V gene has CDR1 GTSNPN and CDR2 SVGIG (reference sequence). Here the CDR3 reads CAWSLSRDTQYF. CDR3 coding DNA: TGTGCCTGGAGTCTCTCTAGAGATACGCAGTATTTT.

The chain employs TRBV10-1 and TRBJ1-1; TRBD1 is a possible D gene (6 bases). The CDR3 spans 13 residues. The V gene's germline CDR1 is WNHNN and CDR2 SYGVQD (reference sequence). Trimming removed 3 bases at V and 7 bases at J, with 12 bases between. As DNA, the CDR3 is TGCGCCAGCAGTGACGCGGGGGCGAGTGAAGCTTTCTTT. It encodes CASSDAGASEAFF.

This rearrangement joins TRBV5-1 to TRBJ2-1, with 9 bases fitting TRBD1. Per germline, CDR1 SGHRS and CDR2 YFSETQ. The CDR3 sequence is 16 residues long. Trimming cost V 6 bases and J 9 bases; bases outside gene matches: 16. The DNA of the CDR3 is TGCGCCAGCATTTCTCGGGCGGACAGGGGTATTAGTGAGCAGTTCTTC. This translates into CASISRADRGISEQFF.

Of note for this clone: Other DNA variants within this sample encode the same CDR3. In DNA, the CDR3 is TGCAGTGCTAGTGAAGGGGCGGTCTACGAGCAGTACTTC. Its translation: CSASEGAVYEQYF. The chain is built from TRBV20-1 and TRBJ2-7, with a possible D match to TRBD1 (5 bases). The CDR3 spans 13 residues. The V end lost 3 bases, the J end lost 3 bases, and 12 bases lay between the germline ends. From germline, CDR1 is DFQATT and CDR2 SNEGSKA (reference sequence).

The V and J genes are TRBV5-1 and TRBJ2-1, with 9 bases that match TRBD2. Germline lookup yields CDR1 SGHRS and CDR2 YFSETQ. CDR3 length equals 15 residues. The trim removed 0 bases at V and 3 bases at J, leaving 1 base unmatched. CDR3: CASSLGAGGYNEQFF. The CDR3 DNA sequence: TGCGCCAGCAGCTTGGGAGCGGGGGGCTACAATGAGCAGTTCTTC.

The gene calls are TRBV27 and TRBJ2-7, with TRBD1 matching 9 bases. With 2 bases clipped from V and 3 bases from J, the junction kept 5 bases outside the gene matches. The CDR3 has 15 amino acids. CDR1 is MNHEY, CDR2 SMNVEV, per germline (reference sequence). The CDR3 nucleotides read TGTGCCAGCAGTTTACGGGGGACAGGGAGCTACGAGCAGTACTTC. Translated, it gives CASSLRGTGSYEQYF.

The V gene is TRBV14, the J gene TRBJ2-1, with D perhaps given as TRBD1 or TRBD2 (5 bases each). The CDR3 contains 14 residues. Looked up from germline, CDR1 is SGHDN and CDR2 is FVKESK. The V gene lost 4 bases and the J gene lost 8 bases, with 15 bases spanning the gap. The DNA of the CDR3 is TGTGCCAGCAGCCCCCGGTATGGGGACCATGAGCAGTTCTTC. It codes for CASSPRYGDHEQFF.

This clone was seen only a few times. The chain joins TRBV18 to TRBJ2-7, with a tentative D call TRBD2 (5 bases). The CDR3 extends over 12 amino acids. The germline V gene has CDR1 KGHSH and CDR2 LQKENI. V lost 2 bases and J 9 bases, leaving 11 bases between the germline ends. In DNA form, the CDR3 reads TGTGCCAGCTCACCAGAGCTGGAGGTGCAGTACTTC. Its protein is CASSPELEVQYF.

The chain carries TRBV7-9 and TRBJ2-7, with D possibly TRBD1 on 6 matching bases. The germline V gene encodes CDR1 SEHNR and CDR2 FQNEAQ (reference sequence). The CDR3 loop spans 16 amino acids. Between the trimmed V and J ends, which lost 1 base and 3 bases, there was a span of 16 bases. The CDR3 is CASSLGPRGQDYEQYF. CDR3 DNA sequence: TGTGCCAGCAGCTTAGGCCCCCGGGGACAAGACTACGAGCAGTACTTC.

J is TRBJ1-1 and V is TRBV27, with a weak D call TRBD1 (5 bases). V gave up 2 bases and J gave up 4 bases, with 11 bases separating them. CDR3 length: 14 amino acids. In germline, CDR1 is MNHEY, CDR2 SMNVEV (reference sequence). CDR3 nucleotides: TGTGCCAGCAGTTTACACTGGGGGGGCACTGAAGCTTTCTTT. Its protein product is CASSLHWGGTEAFF.